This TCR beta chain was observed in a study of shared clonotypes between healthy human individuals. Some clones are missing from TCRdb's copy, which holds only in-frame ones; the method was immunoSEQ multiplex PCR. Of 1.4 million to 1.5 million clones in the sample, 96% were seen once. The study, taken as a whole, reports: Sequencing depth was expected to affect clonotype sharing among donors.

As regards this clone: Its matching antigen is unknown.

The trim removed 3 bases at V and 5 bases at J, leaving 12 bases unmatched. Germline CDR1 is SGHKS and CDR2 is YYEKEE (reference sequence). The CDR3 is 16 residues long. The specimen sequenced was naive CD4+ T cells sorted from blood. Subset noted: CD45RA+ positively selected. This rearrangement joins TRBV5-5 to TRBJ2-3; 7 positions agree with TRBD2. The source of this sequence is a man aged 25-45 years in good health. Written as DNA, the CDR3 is TGTGCCAGCAGCTCTCCTAGCGGTGTGGGTGTAGATACGCAGTATTTT. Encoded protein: CASSSPSGVGVDTQYF. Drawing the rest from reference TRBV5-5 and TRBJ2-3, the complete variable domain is DAGVTQSPTHLIKTRGQQVTLRCSPISGHKSVSWYQQVLGQGPQFIFQYYEKEERGRGNFPDRFSARQFPNYSSELNVNALLLGDSALYLCASSSPSGVGVDTQYFGPGTRLTVL.